This T cell receptor (beta chain) is drawn from a study of blood T cell repertoires in COVID-19. The Seattle patients joined while their infection was active and were tracked longitudinally afterward. J was trimmed by 3 bases and V by 4 bases; bases with no gene match: 6. There are 15 residues in the CDR3. Germline V lookup: CDR1 MNHEY, CDR2 SVGAGI. Sequencing was performed with immunoSEQ multiplex PCR; in TCRdb, only in-frame clones are kept and a portion is missing. The sample has about 240,000 clones, approximately 78% seen once; the top ten hold 7.5% to 9.5%. This rearrangement joins TRBV6-5 to TRBJ1-5; 7 positions agree with TRBD1. The material sequenced was peripheral blood. This receptor was identified in a woman over 75 with COVID-19, enrolled during active disease. The CDR3 coding sequence is TGTGCCAGCAGTTCAAGACAGGGACCCAATCAGCCCCAGCATTTT. Translating gives CASSSRQGPNQPQHF.